Listed below are T cell receptor beta chains from one sample, sequenced in a study of T cell responses to AZD1222 COVID-19 vaccine. Repertoires were generated with immunoSEQ multiplex PCR, while TCRdb's copy carries only in-frame clones and drops some. The data contain around 63,000 clones, around 86% of them seen just once; the ten biggest clones take up around a fifth. The sequenced sample was peripheral blood, obtained on day 0 of AZD1222 vaccination. These receptors were collected from an adult in good health. The CDR3 runs from the conserved cysteine through the conserved F or W. A D gene is named only where the DNA matches it firmly. Expanded clones are given a class, and other clones once, few, many or no size at all.

j_gene | v_gene | d_gene | abundance | CDR3aa | CDR3nt
TRBJ1-4 | TRBV5-6 | TRBD1 | NA | CASSQGQVGEKLFF | TGTGCCAGCAGCCAGGGACAGGTGGGGGAAAAACTGTTTTTT
TRBJ1-3 | TRBV5-6 | TRBD1 | NA | CASSRGQGGNTIYF | TGTGCCAGCAGCCGTGGACAGGGGGGAAACACCATATATTTT
TRBJ1-1 | TRBV10-2 | NA | NA | CASSESGLTEAFF | TGCGCCAGCAGTGAGTCGGGGCTCACTGAAGCTTTCTTT
TRBJ2-7 | TRBV19 | NA | NA | CASSTGFTPYF | TGTGCCAGTAGTACGGGTTTCACACCGTACTTC
TRBJ1-2 | TRBV18 | NA | NA | CASSVMRESNYGYTF | TGTGCCAGCTCAGTGATGAGGGAATCTAACTATGGCTACACCTTC
TRBJ2-7 | TRBV28 | NA | NA | CASSGSPTYEQYF | TGTGCCAGCAGTGGAAGTCCGACCTACGAGCAGTACTTC
TRBJ2-7 | TRBV5-1 | NA | NA | CASNQGEVNSEQYF | TGCGCCAGCAATCAGGGTGAGGTTAATTCCGAGCAGTACTTC
TRBJ2-7 | TRBV4-1 | NA | few | CASSQDEWGADEQYF | TGCGCCAGCAGCCAAGATGAATGGGGGGCGGACGAGCAGTACTTC
TRBJ1-2 | TRBV19 | TRBD1 | NA | CASSISTGQGYGYTF | TGTGCCAGTAGTATCTCGACAGGGCAGGGCTATGGCTACACCTTC
TRBJ2-5 | TRBV7-2 | TRBD1 | NA | CASSFSNRGETQYF | TGTGCCAGCAGCTTTAGCAACAGGGGAGAGACCCAGTACTTC
TRBJ1-5 | TRBV12-3/TRBV12-4 | NA | few | CASSLVFGVAQHF | TGTGCCAGCAGTTTAGTGTTTGGGGTGGCCCAGCATTTT
TRBJ2-6 | TRBV7-3 | TRBD1 | NA | CASSPIPGQGAGANVLTF | TGTGCCAGCAGCCCAATTCCGGGACAGGGGGCTGGGGCCAACGTCCTGACTTTC
TRBJ1-2 | TRBV30 | NA | NA | CAWSPPPRF | TGTGCCTGGAGTCCCCCCCCGCGCTTC
TRBJ2-5 | TRBV14 | TRBD2 | NA | CASSLPLAGGPQTQYF | TGTGCCAGCAGCCTCCCACTAGCGGGGGGGCCACAGACCCAGTACTTC
TRBJ2-5 | TRBV6-5 | NA | NA | CASAGKRGNQETQYF | TGTGCCAGCGCCGGTAAGCGAGGGAACCAAGAGACCCAGTACTTC
TRBJ2-5 | TRBV15 | TRBD2 | once | CATSRVTSGKETQYF | TGTGCCACCAGCAGAGTCACTAGCGGGAAAGAGACCCAGTACTTC
TRBJ1-3 | TRBV10-3 | NA | few | CAIAGRVNSGNTIYF | TGTGCCATCGCTGGCAGGGTTAACTCTGGAAACACCATATATTTT
TRBJ1-1 | TRBV7-9 | NA | NA | CASSLGVNRVTGTEAFF | TGTGCCAGCAGCTTAGGTGTTAACAGGGTGACGGGCACTGAAGCTTTCTTT
TRBJ2-2 | TRBV7-2 | TRBD1 | NA | CASSSHRGLGTGELFF | TGTGCCAGCAGCTCCCACAGGGGGCTCGGCACCGGGGAGCTGTTTTTT
TRBJ1-2 | TRBV13 | NA | NA | CASSLGSPSTVYGYTF | TGTGCCAGCAGCTTAGGTTCACCGTCTACCGTTTATGGCTACACCTTC
TRBJ2-3 | TRBV9 | NA | NA | CASSVAGVGTDTQYF | TGTGCCAGCAGCGTTGCAGGGGTCGGCACAGATACGCAGTATTTT
TRBJ1-2 | TRBV29-1 | NA | NA | CSVNRGGANYGYTF | TGCAGCGTGAATAGGGGGGGAGCTAACTATGGCTACACCTTC
TRBJ2-1 | TRBV9 | TRBD2 | NA | CASSGLAGGQGEQFF | TGTGCCAGCAGCGGACTAGCGGGGGGGCAGGGTGAGCAGTTCTTC
TRBJ2-1 | TRBV5-1 | NA | NA | CASSLDRMGSYNEQFF | TGCGCCAGCAGCTTGGATAGGATGGGCTCCTACAATGAGCAGTTCTTC
TRBJ2-2 | TRBV7-8 | TRBD2 | NA | CASSLGGGATGELFF | TGTGCCAGCAGCTTAGGCGGGGGGGCCACCGGGGAGCTGTTTTTT
TRBJ2-1 | TRBV19 | TRBD2 | NA | CASSSFRTSGGYNEQFF | TGTGCCAGTAGTTCTTTCAGGACTAGCGGGGGATACAATGAGCAGTTCTTC
TRBJ2-5 | TRBV12-3/TRBV12-4 | NA | once | CASSPLEGGTQYF | TGTGCCAGCAGCCCCCTTGAGGGGGGGACCCAGTACTTC
TRBJ2-7 | TRBV7-2 | NA | NA | CASSLEGYSYEQYF | TGTGCCAGCAGCTTAGAGGGCTACTCCTACGAGCAGTACTTC
TRBJ1-2 | TRBV6-5 | NA | once | CASSSTLDGYTF | TGTGCCAGCAGCTCAACTTTGGATGGCTACACCTTC
TRBJ1-1 | TRBV19 | NA | few | CASSNGGMRGTEAFF | TGTGCCAGTAGTAACGGGGGGATGAGGGGCACTGAAGCTTTCTTT
TRBJ2-2 | TRBV9 | TRBD2 | NA | CASSPSIVAGTGELFF | TGTGCCAGCAGCCCCTCGATAGTAGCGGGCACCGGGGAGCTGTTTTTT
TRBJ1-4 | TRBV7-3 | NA | NA | CASSPRWTTNEKLFF | TGTGCCAGCAGCCCCCGTTGGACAACTAATGAAAAACTGTTTTTT
TRBJ2-7 | TRBV7-9 | TRBD2 | NA | CASSLGASGGYEQYF | TGTGCCAGCAGCTTAGGGGCTAGCGGGGGTTACGAGCAGTACTTC
TRBJ1-5 | TRBV20-1 | NA | NA | CSASRPSQGFSNQPQHF | TGCAGTGCCAGTCGACCCTCTCAGGGTTTTAGCAATCAGCCCCAGCATTTT
TRBJ1-2 | TRBV7-9 | NA | NA | CASSLGGGLAGYTF | TGTGCCAGCAGTCTAGGCGGGGGCCTAGCTGGCTACACCTTC
TRBJ1-5 | TRBV5-1 | NA | NA | CASSTDGRTNQPQHF | TGCGCCAGCAGCACGGACGGACGGACCAATCAGCCCCAGCATTTT
TRBJ2-2 | TRBV5-5 | TRBD2 | NA | CASSTEAGVYPGELFF | TGTGCCAGCAGCACCGAAGCGGGAGTTTACCCCGGGGAGCTGTTTTTT
TRBJ1-5 | TRBV25-1 | NA | NA | CASSGFEWNQPQHF | TGTGCCAGCAGTGGGTTCGAGTGGAATCAGCCCCAGCATTTT
TRBJ2-7 | TRBV6-1 | TRBD2 | NA | CASSGGTSGLGYEQYF | TGTGCCAGCAGTGGTGGGACTAGCGGGTTAGGATACGAGCAGTACTTC
TRBJ2-3 | TRBV19 | TRBD2 | NA | CASSIDLAGVRRDTQYF | TGTGCCAGTAGTATAGACCTAGCGGGGGTTCGTCGAGATACGCAGTATTTT
TRBJ1-1 | TRBV12-5 | NA | NA | CASGKEGLGTEAFF | TGTGCTAGTGGAAAAGAAGGCTTGGGGACTGAAGCTTTCTTT
TRBJ1-2 | TRBV7-9 | NA | NA | CASSPTAGGSGFYGYTF | TGTGCCAGCAGCCCAACGGCGGGGGGGTCAGGGTTTTATGGCTACACCTTC
TRBJ2-5 | TRBV2 | NA | NA | CASSPGPETQYF | TGTGCCAGCAGCCCGGGCCCTGAGACCCAGTACTTC
TRBJ2-1 | TRBV9 | NA | NA | CASSSGLNRDHEQFF | TGTGCCAGCAGCTCCGGACTAAACCGGGACCATGAGCAGTTCTTC